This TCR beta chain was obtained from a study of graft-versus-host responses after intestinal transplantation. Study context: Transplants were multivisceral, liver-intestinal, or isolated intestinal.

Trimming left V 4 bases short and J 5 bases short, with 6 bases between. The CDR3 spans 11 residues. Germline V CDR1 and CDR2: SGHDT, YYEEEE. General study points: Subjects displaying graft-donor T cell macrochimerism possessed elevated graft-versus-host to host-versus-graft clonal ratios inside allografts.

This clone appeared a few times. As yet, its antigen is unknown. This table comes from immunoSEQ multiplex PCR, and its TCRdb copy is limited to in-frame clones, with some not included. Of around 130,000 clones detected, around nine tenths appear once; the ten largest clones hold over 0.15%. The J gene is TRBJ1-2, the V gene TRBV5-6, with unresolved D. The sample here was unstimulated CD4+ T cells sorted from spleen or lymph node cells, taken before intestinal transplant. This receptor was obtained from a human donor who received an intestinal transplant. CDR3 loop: CASSLEYGYTF. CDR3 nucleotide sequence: TGTGCCAGCAGCCTAGAATATGGCTACACCTTC.